This T cell receptor beta chain is from a study of graft-versus-host responses after intestinal transplantation. Broader study findings: Detected in recipient marrow were GvH clones, some of which were first observed in ileum or blood.

As for this clone: The antigen is not known.

The CDR3 totals 14 residues. From germline, CDR1 is LNHDA and CDR2 SQIVND (reference sequence). V shed 4 bases, J shed 9 bases, and the junction held 7 bases outside the gene matches. Only in-frame clones appear in the TCRdb table, and some are missing; sequencing was by immunoSEQ multiplex PCR. The table has fewer than 150,000 clones, around nine tenths seen once; the top ten hold 0.16%. The V gene is TRBV19, the J gene TRBJ1-5, with 9 positions matching TRBD1. The specimen was unstimulated CD4+ T cells sorted from spleen or lymph node cells, collected before intestinal transplant. This receptor was obtained from a human donor who received an intestinal transplant. This CDR3 is CASSTGTGIGPQHF. The CDR3 DNA is TGTGCCAGTAGTACCGGGACAGGGATCGGGCCCCAGCATTTT.